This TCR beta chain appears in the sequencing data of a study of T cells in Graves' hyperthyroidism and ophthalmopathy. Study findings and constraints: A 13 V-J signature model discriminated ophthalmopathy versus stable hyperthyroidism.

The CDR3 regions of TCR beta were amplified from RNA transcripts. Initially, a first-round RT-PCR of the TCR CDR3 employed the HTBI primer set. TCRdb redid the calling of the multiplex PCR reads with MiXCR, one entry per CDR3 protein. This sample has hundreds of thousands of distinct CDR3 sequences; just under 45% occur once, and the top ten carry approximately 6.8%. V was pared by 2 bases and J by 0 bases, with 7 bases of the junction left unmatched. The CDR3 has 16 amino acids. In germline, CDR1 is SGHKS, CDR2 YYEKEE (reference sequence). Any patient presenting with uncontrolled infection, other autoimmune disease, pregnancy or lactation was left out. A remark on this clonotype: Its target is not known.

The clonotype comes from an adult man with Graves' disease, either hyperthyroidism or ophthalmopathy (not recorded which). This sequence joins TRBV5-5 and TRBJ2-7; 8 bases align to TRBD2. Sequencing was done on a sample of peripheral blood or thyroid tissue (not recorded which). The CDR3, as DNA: TGTGCCAGCAGCTTAGTACTAGCGGAGAGCTCCTACGAGCAGTACTTC. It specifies CASSLVLAESSYEQYF.